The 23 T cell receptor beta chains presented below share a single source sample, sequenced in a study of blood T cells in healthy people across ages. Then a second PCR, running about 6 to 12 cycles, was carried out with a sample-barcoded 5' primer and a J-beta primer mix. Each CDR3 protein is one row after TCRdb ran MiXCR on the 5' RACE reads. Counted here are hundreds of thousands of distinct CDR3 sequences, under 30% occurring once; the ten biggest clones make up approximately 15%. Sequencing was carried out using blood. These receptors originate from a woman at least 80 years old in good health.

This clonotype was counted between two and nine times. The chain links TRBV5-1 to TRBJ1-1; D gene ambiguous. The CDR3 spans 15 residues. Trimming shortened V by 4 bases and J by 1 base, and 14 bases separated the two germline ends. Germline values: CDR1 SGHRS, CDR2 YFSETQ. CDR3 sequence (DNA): TGCGCCAGCAGCAAAGAAAACCTTAAGAACACTGAAGCTTTCTTT. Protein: CASSKENLKNTEAFF.

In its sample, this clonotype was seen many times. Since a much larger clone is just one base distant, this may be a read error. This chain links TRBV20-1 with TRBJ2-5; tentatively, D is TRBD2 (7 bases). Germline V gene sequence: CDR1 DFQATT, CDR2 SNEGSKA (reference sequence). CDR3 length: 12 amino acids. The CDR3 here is CRALGGAETQYF. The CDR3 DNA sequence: TGCAGGGCTCTGGGGGGGGCGGAGACCCAGTACTTC.

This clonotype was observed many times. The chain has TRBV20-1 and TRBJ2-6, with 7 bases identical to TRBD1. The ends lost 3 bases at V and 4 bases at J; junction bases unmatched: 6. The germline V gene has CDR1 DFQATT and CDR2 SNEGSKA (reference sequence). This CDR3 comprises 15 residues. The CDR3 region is CSARTPGQGANVLTF. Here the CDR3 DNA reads TGCAGTGCTAGGACCCCGGGACAGGGGGCCAACGTCCTGACTTTC.

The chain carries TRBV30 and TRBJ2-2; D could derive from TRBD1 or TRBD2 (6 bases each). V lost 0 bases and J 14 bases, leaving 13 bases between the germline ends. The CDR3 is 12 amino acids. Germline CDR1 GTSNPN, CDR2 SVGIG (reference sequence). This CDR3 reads CAWSVRVGGLFF. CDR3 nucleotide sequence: TGTGCCTGGAGTGTACGAGTGGGGGGCCTGTTTTTT.

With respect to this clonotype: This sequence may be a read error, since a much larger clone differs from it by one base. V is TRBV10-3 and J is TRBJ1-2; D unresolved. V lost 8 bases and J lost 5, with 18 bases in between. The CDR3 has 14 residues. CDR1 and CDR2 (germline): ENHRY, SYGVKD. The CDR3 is CAIGLPGSEYGYTF. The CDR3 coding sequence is TGTGCCATCGGCTTACCCGGGTCGGAATATGGCTACACCTTC.

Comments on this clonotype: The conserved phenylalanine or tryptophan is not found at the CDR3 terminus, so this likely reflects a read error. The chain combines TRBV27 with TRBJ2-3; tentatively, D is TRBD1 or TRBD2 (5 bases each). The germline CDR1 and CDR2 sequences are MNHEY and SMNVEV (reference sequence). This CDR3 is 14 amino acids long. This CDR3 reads CASRWGSRADTQYS. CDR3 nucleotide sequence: TGCGCCAGCAGATGGGGGAGTAGGGCAGATACGCAGTATTCT.

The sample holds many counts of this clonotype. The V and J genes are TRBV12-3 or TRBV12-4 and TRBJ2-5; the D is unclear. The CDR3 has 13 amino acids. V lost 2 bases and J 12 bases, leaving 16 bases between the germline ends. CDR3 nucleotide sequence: TGTGCCAGCAGTTTACGTCCTGATCGAAGGGAGTACTTC. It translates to CASSLRPDRREYF.

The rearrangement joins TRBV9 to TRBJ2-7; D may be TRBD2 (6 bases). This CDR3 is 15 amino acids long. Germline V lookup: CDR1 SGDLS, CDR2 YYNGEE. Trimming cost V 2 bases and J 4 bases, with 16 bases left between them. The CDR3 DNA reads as TGTGCCAGCAGCGTCTTCGGGGGTCTACAGTACGAGCAGTACTTC. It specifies CASSVFGGLQYEQYF. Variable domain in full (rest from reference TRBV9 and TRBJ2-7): DSGVTQTPKHLITATGQRVTLRCSPRSGDLSVYWYQQSLDQGLQFLIQYYNGEERAKGNILERFSAQQFPDLHSELNLSSLELGDSALYFCASSVFGGLQYEQYFGPGTRLTVT.

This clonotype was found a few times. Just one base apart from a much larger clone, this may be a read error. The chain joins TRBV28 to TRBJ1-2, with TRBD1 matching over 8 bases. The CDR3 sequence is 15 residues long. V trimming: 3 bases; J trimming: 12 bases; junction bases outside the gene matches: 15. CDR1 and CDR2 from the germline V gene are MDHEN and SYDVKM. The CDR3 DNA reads TGTGCCAGCAGTTTGTACGGACAGGGATCAGGAGGCCACACCTTC. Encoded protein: CASSLYGQGSGGHTF.

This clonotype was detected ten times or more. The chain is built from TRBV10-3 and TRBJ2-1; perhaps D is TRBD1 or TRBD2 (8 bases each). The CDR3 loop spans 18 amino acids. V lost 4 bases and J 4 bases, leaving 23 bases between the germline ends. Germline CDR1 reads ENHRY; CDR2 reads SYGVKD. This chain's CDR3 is CAISGYRGTSDFYNEQFF. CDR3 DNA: TGTGCCATCAGTGGGTACAGGGGGACTAGTGATTTTTACAATGAGCAGTTCTTC.

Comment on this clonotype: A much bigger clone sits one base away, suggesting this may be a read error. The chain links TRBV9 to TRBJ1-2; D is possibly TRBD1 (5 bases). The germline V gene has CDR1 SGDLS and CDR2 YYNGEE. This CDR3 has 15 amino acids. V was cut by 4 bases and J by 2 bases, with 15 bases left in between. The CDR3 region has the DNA TGTGCCAGCAGCTTAGCCGGGACTCCCAACTATGGCTACACCTTC. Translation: CASSLAGTPNYGYTF.

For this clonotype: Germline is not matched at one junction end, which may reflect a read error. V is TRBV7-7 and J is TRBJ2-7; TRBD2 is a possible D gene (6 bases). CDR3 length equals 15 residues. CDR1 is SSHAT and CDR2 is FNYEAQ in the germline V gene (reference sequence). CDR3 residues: CASSPNPGSSYEQYF. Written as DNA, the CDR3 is TGTGCTAGCAGCCCCAACCCCGGGAGCTCCTACGAGCAGTACTTC.

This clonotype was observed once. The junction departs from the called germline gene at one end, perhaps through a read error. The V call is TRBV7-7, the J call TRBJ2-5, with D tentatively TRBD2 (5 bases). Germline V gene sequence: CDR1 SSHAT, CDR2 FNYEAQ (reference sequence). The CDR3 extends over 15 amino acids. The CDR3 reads CASSREPRREETQYF. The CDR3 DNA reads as TGTGCTAGCAGCCGCGAACCAAGGCGGGAAGAGACCCAGTACTTC.

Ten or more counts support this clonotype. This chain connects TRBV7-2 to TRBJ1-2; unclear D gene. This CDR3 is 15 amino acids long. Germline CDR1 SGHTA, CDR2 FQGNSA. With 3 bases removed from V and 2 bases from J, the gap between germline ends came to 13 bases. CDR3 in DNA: TGTGCCAGCAGCTTCTTGCCGGCCGGAAACTATGGCTACACCTTC. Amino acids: CASSFLPAGNYGYTF.

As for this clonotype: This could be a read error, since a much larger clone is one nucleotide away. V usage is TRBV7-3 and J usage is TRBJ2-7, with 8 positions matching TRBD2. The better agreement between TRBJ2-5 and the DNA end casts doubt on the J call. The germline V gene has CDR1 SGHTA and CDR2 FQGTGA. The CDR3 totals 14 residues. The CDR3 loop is CAGSKGTRQETQYF. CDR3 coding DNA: TGTGCCGGCAGCAAGGGGACTAGGCAAGAGACCCAGTACTTC.

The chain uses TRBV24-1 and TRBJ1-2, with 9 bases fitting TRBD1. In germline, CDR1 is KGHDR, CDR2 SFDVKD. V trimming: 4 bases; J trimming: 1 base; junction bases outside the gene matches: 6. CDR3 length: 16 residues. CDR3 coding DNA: TGTGCCACCAGTGACCCGGGGACAGGGAGTAACTATGGCTACACCTTC. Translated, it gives CATSDPGTGSNYGYTF.

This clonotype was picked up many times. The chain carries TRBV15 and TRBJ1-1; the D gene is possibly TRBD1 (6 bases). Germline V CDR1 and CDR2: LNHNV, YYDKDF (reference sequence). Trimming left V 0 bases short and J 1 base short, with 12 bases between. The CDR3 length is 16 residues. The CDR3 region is CATSRETGRQNTEAFF. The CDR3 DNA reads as TGTGCCACCAGCAGAGAAACAGGGAGGCAGAACACTGAAGCTTTCTTT.

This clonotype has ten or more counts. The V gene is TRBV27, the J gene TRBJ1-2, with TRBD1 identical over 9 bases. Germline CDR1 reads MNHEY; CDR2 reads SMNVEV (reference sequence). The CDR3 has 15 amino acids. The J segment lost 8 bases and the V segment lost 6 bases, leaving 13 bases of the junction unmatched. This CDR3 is CASRPRQGEGYGYTF. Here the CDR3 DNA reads TGTGCCAGCAGACCAAGACAGGGGGAGGGCTACGGCTACACCTTC.

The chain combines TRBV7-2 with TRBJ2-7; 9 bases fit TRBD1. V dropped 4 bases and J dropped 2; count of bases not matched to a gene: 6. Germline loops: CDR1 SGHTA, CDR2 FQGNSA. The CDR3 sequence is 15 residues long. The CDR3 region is CASSSMGQGAYEQYF. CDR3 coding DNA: TGTGCCAGCAGCTCAATGGGACAGGGAGCCTACGAGCAGTACTTC.

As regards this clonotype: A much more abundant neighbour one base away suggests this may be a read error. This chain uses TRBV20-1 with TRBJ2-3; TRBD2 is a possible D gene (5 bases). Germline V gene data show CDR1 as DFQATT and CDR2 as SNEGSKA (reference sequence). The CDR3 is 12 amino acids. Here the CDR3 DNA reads TGCAGGGCCCCCTTCGGGGAGGATACGCAGTATTTT. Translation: CRAPFGEDTQYF.

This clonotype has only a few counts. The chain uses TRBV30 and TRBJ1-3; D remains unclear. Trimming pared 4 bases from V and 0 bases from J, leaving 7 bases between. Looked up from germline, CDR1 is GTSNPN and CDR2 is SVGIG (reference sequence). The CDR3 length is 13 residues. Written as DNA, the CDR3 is TGTGCCTGGACTCCTATCTCTGGAAACACCATATATTTT. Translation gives CAWTPISGNTIYF.

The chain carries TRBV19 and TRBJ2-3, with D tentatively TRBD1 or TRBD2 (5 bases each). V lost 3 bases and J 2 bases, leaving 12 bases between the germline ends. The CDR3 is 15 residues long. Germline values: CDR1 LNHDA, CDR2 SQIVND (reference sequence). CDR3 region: CASSMGPFYTDTQYF. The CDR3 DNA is TGTGCCAGTAGTATGGGACCGTTTTACACAGATACGCAGTATTTT. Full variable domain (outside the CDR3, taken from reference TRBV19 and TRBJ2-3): DGGITQSPKYLFRKEGQNVTLSCEQNLNHDAMYWYRQDPGQGLRLIYYSQIVNDFQKGDIAEGYSVSREKKESFPLTVTSAQKNPTAFYLCASSMGPFYTDTQYFGPGTRLTVL.

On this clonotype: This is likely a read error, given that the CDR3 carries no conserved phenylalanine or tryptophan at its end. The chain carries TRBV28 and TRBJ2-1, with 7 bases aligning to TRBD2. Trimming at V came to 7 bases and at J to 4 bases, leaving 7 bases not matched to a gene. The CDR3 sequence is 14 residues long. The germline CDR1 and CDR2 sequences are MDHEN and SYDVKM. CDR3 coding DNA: TGTGCCAGCAAGGAGGGAGGGGCTTACAATGAGCAGTTCGTC. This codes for CASKEGGAYNEQFV.